Sequencing of this TCR beta chain was carried out in a study of T cell repertoires in cytomegalovirus infection. A single record per CDR3 protein comes from TCRdb applying MiXCR to the reads. The data show nearly 650,000 distinct CDR3 sequences, roughly 26% seen once. The CDR3 covers 12 residues. In germline, CDR1 is DFQATT, CDR2 SNEGSKA (reference sequence). V lost 5 bases, J lost 7 bases, and 11 bases lay in between. Sequencing was carried out using CD8+ T cells from PBMCs. The sequence was obtained from a human donor in good health (CMV status not recorded). Some clones in this sample may be carry-over from other donors' samples. The chain links TRBV20-1 to TRBJ1-4; D gene ambiguous. Written as DNA, the CDR3 is TGCAGTGCTGTCGAACGGGGTGAAAAACTGTTTTTT. Its protein is CSAVERGEKLFF.